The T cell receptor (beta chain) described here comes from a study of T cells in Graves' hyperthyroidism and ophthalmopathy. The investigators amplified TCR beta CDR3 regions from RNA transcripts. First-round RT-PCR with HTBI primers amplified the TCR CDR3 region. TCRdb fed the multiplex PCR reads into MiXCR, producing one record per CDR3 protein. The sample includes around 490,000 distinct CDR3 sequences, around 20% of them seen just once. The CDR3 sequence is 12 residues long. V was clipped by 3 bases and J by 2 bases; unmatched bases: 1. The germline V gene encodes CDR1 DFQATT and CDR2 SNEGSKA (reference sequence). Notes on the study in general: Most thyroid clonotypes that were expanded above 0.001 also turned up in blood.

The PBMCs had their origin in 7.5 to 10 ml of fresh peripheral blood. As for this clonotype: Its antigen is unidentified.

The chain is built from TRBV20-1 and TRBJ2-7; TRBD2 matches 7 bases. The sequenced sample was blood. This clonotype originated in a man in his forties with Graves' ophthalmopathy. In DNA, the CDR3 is TGCAGTGCTAGCGGGAGGCCCTACGAGCAGTACTTC. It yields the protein CSASGRPYEQYF.